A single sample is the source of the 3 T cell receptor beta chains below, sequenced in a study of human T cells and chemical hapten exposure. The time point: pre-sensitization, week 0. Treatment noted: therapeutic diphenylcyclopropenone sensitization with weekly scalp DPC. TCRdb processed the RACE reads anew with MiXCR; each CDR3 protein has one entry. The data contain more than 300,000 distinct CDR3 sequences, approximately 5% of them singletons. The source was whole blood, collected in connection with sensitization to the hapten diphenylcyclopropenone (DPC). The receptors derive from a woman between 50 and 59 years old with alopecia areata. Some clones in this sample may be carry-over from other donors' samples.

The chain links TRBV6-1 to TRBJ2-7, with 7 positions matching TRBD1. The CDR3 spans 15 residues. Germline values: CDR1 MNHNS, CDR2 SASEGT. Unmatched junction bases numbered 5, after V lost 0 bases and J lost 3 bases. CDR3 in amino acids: CASSEAPGQYYEQYF. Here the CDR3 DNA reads TGTGCCAGCAGTGAAGCCCCGGGACAGTACTACGAGCAGTACTTC.

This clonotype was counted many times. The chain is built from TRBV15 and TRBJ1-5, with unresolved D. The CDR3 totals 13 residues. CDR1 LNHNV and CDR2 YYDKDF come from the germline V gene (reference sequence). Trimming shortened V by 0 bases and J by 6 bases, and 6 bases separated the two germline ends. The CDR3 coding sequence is TGTGCCACCAGCAGAGATCGGAGTCAGCCCCAGCATTTT. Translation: CATSRDRSQPQHF.

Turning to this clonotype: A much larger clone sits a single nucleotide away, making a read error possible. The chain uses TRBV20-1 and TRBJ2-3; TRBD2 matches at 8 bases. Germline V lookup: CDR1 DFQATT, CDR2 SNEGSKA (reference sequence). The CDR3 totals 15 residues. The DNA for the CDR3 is TGCAGTGCTAGCCAGCGGGGGACTGGCACAGATACGCATTATTTT. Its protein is CSASQRGTGTDTHYF.